What follows is one T cell receptor (beta chain) and its context. This entry is derived from a study of blood T cell repertoires in COVID-19. On the study more broadly: The samples span acute and convalescent COVID-19 from the United States, Italy and Spain.

The CDR3 is 12 residues long. CDR1 and CDR2 from the germline V gene are SEHNR and FQNEAQ (reference sequence). V lost 8 bases to trimming and J lost 0 bases; unmatched junction nucleotides: 0. Assay used: immunoSEQ multiplex PCR; TCRdb lists only in-frame clones, some missing. The data show approximately 340,000 clones, around 80% seen once. The sequenced sample was peripheral blood. V is TRBV7-9 and J is TRBJ1-2, with 7 bases that match TRBD1. This receptor was obtained from a man aged 25-45 years with active or convalescent COVID-19. The CDR3 coding sequence is TGTGCCAGCGGACAGGCTAACTATGGCTACACCTTC. Its protein is CASGQANYGYTF.